This T cell receptor beta chain stems from a study of cytomegalovirus exposure and HLA in healthy donors. Study-wide results and caveats: Exclusion applied to some V segments, including TRBV6-2 and TRBV6-3, as they were indistinguishable.

J was trimmed by 4 bases and V by 6 bases; bases with no gene match: 2. The CDR3 spans 13 residues. The V gene's germline CDR1 is MNHEY and CDR2 SVGAGI. This clone was counted only a few times. Its specificity is unknown. 60 Vbeta and 13 Jbeta primers were used in PCR. The repertoire was sequenced with immunoSEQ multiplex PCR; TCRdb's copy has only in-frame clones and lacks some. The profile covers approximately 180,000 clones, with more than 60% appearing a single time and 1.4% taken by the ten largest. This TCR was sampled from a woman aged 25-40 years in good health and CMV-seropositive. The V and J genes are TRBV6-5 and TRBJ1-4; 7 nucleotides match TRBD1. Sequencing input: PBMCs. The CDR3 DNA is TGTGCCAGCAGAACAGGGGTTAATGAAAAACTGTTTTTT. Protein sequence: CASRTGVNEKLFF.